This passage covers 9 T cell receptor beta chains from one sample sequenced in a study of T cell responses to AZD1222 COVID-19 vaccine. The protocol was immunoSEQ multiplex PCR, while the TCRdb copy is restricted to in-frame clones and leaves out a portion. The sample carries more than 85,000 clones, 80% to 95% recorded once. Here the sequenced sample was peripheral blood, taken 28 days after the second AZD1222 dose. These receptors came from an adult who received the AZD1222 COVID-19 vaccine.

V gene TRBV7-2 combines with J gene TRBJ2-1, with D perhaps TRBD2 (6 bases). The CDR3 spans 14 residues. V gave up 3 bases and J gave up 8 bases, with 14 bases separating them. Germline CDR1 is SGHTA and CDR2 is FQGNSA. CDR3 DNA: TGTGCCAGCAGCTTCGCGGGGTCCAGGGATGAGCAGTTCTTC. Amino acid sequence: CASSFAGSRDEQFF.

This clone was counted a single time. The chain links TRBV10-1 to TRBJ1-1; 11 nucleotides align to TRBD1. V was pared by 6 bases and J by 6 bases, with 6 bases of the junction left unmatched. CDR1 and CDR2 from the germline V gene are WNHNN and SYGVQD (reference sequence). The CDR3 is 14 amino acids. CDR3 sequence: CASRPGQGVSEAFF. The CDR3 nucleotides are TGCGCCAGCAGGCCGGGACAGGGGGTCTCTGAAGCTTTCTTT.

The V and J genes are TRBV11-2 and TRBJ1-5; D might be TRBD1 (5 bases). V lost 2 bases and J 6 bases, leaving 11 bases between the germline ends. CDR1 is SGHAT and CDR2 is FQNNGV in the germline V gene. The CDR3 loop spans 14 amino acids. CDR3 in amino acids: CASSLQGGIQPQHF. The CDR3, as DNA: TGTGCCAGCAGCTTACAGGGAGGAATTCAGCCCCAGCATTTT. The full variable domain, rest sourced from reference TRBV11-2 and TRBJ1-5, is EAGVAQSPRYKIIEKRQSVAFWCNPISGHATLYWYQQILGQGPKLLIQFQNNGVVDDSQLPKDRFSAERLKGVDSTLKIQPAKLEDSAVYLCASSLQGGIQPQHFGDGTRLSIL.

The CDR3: CASSLSFAGFSTDTQYF. The CDR3 DNA follows: TGTGCCAGCAGCTTAAGTTTTGCGGGGTTTAGCACAGATACGCAGTATTTT. The chain links TRBV11-3 to TRBJ2-3, with a tentative D call TRBD2 (6 bases). Germline V gene sequence: CDR1 SGHNT, CDR2 YENEEA. V gave up 2 bases and J gave up 0 bases, with 15 bases separating them. The CDR3 loop spans 17 amino acids.

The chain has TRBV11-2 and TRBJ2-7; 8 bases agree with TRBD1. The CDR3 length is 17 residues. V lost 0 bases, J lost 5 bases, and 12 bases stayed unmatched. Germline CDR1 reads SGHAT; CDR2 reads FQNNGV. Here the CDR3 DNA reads TGTGCCAGCAGCTTAGATAGGGGTCAGGGGGCGCAGAACGAGCAGTACTTC. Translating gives CASSLDRGQGAQNEQYF.

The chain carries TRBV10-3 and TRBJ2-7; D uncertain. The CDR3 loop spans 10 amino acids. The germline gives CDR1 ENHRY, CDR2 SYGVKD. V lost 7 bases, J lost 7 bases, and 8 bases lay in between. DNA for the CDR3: TGTGCCATCATTTTCCAGGAGCAGTACTTC. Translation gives CAIIFQEQYF.

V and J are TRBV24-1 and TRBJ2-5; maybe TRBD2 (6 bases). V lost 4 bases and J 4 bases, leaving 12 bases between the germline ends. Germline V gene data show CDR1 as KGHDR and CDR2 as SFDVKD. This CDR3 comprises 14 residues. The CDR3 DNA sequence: TGTGCCACCAGTGAAGGAGGGGATCTAGAGACCCAGTACTTC. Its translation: CATSEGGDLETQYF.

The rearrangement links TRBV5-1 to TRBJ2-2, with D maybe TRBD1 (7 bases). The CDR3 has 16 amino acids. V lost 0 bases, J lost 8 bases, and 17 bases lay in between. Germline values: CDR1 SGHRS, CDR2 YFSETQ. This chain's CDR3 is CASSLAGDSGPGELFF. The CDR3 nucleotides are TGCGCCAGCAGCTTGGCGGGGGACAGTGGACCGGGGGAGCTGTTTTTT.

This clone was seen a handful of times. CDR3: CASSRLQGKDEKLFF. CDR3 nucleotides: TGTGCCAGCAGCAGATTACAGGGGAAAGACGAAAAACTGTTTTTT. The rearrangement uses TRBV7-9 and TRBJ1-4; 7 bases align to TRBD1. Germline V lookup: CDR1 SEHNR, CDR2 FQNEAQ (reference sequence). This CDR3 is built from 15 residues. V was clipped by 5 bases and J by 8 bases; unmatched bases: 11.